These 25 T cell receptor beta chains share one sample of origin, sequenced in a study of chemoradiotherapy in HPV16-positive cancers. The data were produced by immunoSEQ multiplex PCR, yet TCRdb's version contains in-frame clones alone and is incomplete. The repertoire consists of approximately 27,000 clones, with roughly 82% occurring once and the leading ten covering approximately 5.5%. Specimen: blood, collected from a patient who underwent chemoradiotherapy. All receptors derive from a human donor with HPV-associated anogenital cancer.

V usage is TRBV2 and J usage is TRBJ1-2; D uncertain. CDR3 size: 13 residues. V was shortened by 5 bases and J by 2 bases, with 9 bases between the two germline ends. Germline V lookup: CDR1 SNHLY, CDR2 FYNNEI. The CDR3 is CASSRTENYGYTF. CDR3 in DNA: TGTGCCAGCAGTCGGACCGAAAACTATGGCTACACCTTC. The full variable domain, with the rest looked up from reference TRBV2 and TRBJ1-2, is EPEVTQTPSHQVTQMGQEVILRCVPISNHLYFYWYRQILGQKVEFLVSFYNNEISEKSEIFDDQFSVERPDGSNFTLKIRSTKLEDSAMYFCASSRTENYGYTFGSGTRLTVV.

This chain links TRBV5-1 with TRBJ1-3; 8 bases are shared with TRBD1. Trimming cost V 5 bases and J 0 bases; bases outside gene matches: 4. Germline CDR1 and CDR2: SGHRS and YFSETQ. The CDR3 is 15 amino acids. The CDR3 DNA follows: TGCGCCAGCAGGGTGGGGACAGGCTCTGGAAACACCATATATTTT. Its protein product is CASRVGTGSGNTIYF.

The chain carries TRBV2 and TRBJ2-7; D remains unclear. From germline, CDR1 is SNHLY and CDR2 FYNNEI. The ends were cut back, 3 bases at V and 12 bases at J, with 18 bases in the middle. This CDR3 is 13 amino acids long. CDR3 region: CASSDPALRVLYV. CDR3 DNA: TGTGCCAGCAGTGACCCCGCTTTAAGGGTACTGTACGTC.

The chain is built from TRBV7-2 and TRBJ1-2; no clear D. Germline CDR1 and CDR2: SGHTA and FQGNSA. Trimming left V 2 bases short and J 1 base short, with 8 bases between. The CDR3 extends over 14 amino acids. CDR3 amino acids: CASSLRRSNYGYTF. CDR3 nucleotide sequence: TGTGCCAGCAGCTTACGGCGGAGTAACTATGGCTACACCTTC.

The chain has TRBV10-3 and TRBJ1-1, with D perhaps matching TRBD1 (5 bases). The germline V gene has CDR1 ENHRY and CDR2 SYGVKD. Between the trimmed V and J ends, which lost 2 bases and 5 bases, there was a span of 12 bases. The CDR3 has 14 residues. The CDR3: CAISEDSSTTEAFF. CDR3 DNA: TGTGCCATCAGTGAGGACAGTTCGACAACTGAAGCTTTCTTT.

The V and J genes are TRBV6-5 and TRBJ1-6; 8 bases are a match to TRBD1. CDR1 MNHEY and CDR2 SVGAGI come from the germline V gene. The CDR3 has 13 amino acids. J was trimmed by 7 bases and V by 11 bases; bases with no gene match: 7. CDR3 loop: CAATDRENSPLHF. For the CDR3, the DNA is TGTGCCGCGACGGACAGGGAGAATTCACCCCTCCACTTT.

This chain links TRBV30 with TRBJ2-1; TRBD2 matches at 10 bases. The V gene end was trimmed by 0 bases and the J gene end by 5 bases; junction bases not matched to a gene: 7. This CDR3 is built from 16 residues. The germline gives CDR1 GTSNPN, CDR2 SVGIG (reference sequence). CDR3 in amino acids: CAWSVRLAGDNNEQFF. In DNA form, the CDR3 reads TGTGCCTGGAGTGTACGTCTAGCGGGGGACAACAATGAGCAGTTCTTC.

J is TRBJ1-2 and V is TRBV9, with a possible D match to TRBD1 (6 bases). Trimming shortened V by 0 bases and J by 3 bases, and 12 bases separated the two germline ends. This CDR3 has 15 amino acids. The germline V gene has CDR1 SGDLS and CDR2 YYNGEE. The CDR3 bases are TGTGCCAGCAGCGTAGCCCAGGGGTTGGACTATGGCTACACCTTC. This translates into CASSVAQGLDYGYTF. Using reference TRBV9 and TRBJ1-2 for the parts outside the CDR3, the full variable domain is DSGVTQTPKHLITATGQRVTLRCSPRSGDLSVYWYQQSLDQGLQFLIQYYNGEERAKGNILERFSAQQFPDLHSELNLSSLELGDSALYFCASSVAQGLDYGYTFGSGTRLTVV.

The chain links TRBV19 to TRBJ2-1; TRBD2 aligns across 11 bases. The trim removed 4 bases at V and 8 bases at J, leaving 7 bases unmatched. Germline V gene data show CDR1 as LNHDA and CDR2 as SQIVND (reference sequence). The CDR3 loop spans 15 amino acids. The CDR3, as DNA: TGTGCCAGTAGTACCGGTAGCGGGGGGGACTATGAGCAGTTCTTC. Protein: CASSTGSGGDYEQFF.

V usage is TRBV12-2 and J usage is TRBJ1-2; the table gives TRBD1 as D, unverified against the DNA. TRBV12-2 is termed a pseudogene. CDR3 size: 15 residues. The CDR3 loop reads CASRFRQGLGYGYTF. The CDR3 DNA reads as TGTGCAAGTCGCTTCAGACAGGGGTTGGGATATGGCTACACCTTC.

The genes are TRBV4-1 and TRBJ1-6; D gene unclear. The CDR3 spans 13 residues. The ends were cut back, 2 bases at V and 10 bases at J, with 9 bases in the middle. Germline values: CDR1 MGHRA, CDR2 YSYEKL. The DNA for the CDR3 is TGCGCCAGCAGCCAACCCGTCGGGTCACCCCTCCACTTT. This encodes CASSQPVGSPLHF.

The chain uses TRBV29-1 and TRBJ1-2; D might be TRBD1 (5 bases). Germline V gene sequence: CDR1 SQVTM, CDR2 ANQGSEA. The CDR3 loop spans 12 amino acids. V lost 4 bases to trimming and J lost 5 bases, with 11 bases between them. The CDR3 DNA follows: TGCAGCGTTGTGGGGGAGAAGTATGGCTACACCTTC. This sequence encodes CSVVGEKYGYTF.

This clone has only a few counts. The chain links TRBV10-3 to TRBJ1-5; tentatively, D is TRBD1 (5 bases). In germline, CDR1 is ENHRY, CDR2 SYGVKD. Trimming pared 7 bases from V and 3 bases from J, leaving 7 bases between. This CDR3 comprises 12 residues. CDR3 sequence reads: CAIKGSNQPQHF. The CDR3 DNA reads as TGTGCCATCAAGGGGTCCAATCAGCCCCAGCATTTT.

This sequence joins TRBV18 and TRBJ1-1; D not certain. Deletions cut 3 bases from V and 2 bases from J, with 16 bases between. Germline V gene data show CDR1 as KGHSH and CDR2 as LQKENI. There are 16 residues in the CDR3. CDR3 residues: CASSPTTSSFNTEAFF. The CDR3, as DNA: TGTGCCAGCTCACCCACGACGTCCAGTTTTAACACTGAAGCTTTCTTT.

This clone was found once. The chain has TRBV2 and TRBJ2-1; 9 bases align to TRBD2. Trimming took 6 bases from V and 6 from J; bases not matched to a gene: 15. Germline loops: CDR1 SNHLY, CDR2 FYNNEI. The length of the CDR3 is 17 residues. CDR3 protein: CASSQAGLAQGPNEQFF. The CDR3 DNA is TGTGCCAGCAGCCAAGCGGGACTAGCACAGGGGCCCAATGAGCAGTTCTTC.

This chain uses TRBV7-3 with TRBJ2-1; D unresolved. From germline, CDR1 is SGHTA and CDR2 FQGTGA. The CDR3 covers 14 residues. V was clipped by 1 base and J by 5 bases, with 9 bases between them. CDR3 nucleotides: TGTGCCAGCAGCTTAAGAGGCGGTAACAATGAGCAGTTCTTC. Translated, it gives CASSLRGGNNEQFF.

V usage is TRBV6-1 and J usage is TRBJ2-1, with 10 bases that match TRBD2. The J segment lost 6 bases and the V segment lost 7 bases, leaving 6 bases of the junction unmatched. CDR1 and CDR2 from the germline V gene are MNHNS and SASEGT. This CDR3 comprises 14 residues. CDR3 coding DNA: TGTGCCAGCATAGTCAGCGGGGGGGTCAATGAGCAGTTCTTC. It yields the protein CASIVSGGVNEQFF.

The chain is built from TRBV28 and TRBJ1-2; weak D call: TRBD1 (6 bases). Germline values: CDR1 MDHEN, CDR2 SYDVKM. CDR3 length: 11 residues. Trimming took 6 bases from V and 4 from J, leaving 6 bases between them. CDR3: CASRDSYGYTF. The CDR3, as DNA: TGTGCCAGCAGGGACAGCTATGGCTACACCTTC.

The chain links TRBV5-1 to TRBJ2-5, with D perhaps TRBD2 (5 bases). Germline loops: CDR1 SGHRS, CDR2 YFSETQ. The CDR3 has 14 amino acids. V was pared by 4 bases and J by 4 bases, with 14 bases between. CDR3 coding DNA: TGCGCCAGCAGCCCCGGAGGCGTCGGAGAGACCCAGTACTTC. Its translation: CASSPGGVGETQYF.

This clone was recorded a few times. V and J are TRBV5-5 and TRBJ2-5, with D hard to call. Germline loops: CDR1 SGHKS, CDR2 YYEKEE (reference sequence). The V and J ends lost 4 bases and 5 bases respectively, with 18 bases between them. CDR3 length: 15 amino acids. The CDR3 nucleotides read TGTGCCAGCAGCCCTAGACAAGCCAGGACGGAGACCCAGTACTTC. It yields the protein CASSPRQARTETQYF.

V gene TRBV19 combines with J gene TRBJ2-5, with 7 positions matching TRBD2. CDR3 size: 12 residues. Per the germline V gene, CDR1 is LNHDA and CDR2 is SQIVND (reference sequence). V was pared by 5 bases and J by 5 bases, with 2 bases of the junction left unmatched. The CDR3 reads CASSPAGETQYF. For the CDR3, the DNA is TGTGCCAGTAGTCCAGCGGGGGAGACCCAGTACTTC. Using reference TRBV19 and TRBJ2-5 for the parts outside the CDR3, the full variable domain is DGGITQSPKYLFRKEGQNVTLSCEQNLNHDAMYWYRQDPGQGLRLIYYSQIVNDFQKGDIAEGYSVSREKKESFPLTVTSAQKNPTAFYLCASSPAGETQYFGPGTRLLVL.

The CDR3 region is CATSRQGGTDTQYF. The CDR3 DNA sequence: TGTGCCACCAGCAGACAGGGGGGGACAGATACGCAGTATTTT. The chain combines TRBV15 with TRBJ2-3, with D perhaps given as TRBD1 or TRBD2 (7 bases each). Trimming took off 2 bases at V and 3 bases at J, with 9 bases between the two ends. Germline V gene lookup returns CDR1 LNHNV and CDR2 YYDKDF (reference sequence). This CDR3 has 14 amino acids.

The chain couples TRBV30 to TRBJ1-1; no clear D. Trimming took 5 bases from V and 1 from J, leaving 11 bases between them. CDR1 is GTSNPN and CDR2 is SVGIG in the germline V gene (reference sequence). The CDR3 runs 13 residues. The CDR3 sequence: CAWGRPGNTEAFF. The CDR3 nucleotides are TGTGCCTGGGGCCGCCCCGGGAACACTGAAGCTTTCTTT.

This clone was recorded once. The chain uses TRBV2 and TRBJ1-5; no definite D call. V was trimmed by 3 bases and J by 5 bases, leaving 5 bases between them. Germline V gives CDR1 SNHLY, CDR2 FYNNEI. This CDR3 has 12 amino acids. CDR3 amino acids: CASSEVDQPQHF. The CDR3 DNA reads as TGTGCCAGCAGTGAGGTTGATCAGCCCCAGCATTTT.

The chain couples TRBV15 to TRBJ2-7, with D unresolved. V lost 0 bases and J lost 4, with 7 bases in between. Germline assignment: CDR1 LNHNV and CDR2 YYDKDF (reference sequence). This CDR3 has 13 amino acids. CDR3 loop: CATSRDKGYEQYV. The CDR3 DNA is TGTGCCACCAGCAGAGATAAAGGGTACGAGCAGTACGTC.